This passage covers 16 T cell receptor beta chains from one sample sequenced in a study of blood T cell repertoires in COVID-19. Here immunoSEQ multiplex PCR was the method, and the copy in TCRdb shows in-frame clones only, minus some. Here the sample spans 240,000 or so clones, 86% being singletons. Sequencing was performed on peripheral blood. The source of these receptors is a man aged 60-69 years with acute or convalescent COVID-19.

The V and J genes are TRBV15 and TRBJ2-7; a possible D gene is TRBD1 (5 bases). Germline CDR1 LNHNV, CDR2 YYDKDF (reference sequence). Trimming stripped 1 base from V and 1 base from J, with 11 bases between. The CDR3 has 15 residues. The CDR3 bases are TGTGCCACCAGCAGAGTATCCTCAGGGTCCTACGAGCAGTACTTC. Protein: CATSRVSSGSYEQYF.

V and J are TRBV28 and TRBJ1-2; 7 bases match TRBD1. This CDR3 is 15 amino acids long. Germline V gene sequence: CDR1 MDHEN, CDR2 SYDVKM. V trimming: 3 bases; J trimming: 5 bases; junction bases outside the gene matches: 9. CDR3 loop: CASSLRGLYSYGYTF. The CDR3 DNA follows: TGTGCCAGCAGTTTGAGGGGGCTTTATTCTTATGGCTACACCTTC.

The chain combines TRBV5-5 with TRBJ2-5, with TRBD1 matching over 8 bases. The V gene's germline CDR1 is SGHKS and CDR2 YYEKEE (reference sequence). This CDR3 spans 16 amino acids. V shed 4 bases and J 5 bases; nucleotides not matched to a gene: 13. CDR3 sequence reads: CASSDWRDRSGETQYF. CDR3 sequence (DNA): TGTGCCAGCAGCGACTGGCGGGACAGGTCAGGGGAGACCCAGTACTTC.

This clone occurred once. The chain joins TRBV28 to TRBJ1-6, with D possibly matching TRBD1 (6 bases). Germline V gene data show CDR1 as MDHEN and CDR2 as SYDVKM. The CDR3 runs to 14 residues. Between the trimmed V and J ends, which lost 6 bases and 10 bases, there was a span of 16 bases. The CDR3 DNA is TGTGCCAGCAGCCAGACAGGATTTCAATCACCCCTCCACTTT. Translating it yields CASSQTGFQSPLHF.

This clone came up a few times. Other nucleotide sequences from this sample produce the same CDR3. In DNA, the CDR3 is TGTGCCAGCAGCCCAACAGGAACTAGCACAGATACGCAGTATTTT. This translates into CASSPTGTSTDTQYF. This rearrangement joins TRBV9 to TRBJ2-3, with D possibly TRBD1 on 5 matching bases. The V end lost 4 bases, the J end lost 0 bases, and 12 bases lay between the germline ends. This CDR3 has 15 residues. CDR1 is SGDLS, CDR2 YYNGEE, per germline. Complete variable domain (other parts from reference TRBV9 and TRBJ2-3): DSGVTQTPKHLITATGQRVTLRCSPRSGDLSVYWYQQSLDQGLQFLIQYYNGEERAKGNILERFSAQQFPDLHSELNLSSLELGDSALYFCASSPTGTSTDTQYFGPGTRLTVL.

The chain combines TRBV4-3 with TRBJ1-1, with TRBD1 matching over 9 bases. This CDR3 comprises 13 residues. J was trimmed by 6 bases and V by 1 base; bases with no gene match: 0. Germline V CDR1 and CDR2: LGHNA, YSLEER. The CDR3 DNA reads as TGCGCCAGCAGCCAAGGACAGGGGGCTGAAGCTTTCTTT. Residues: CASSQGQGAEAFF.

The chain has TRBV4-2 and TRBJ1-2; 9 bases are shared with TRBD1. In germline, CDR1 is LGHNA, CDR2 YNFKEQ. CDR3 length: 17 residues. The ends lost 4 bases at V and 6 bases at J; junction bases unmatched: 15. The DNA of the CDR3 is TGTGCCAGCAGCCCCCCCTCGGAACAGGGGGCAGTAGATGGCTACACCTTC. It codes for CASSPPSEQGAVDGYTF.

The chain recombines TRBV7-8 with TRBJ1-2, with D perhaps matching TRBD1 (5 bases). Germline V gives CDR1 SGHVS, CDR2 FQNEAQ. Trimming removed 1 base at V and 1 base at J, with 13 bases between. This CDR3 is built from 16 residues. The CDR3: CASSLVGGESNYGYTF. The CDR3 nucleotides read TGTGCCAGCAGCTTAGTTGGAGGGGAAAGTAACTATGGCTACACCTTC.

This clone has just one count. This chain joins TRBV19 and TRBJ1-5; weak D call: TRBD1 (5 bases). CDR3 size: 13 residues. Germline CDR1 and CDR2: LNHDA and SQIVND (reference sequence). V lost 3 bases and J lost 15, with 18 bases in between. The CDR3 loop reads CASSITGSRSWHF. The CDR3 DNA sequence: TGTGCCAGTAGTATTACAGGTTCTCGGAGCTGGCATTTT.

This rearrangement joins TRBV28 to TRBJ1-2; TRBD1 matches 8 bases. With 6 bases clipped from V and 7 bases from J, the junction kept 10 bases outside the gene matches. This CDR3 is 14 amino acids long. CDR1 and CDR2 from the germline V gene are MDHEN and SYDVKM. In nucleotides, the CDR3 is TGTGCCAGCAGGCTATCCACAGGGGGAAGTGGCTACACCTTC. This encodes CASRLSTGGSGYTF.

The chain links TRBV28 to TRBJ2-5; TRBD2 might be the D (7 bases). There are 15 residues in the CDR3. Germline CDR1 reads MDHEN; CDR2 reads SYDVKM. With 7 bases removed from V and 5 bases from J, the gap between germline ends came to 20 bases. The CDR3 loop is CASTLLRGGRETQYF. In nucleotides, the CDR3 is TGTGCCAGCACCCTTCTAAGGGGGGGAAGGGAGACCCAGTACTTC.

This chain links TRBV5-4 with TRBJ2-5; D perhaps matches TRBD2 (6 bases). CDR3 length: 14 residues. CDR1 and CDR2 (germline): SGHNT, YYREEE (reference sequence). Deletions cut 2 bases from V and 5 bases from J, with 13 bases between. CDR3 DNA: TGTGCCAGCAGCTTCACCGGGAGTGGTGAGACCCAGTACTTC. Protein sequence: CASSFTGSGETQYF.

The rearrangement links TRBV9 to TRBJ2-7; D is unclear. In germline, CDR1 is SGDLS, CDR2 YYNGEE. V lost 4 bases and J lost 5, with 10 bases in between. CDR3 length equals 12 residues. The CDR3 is CASSPTSHEQYF. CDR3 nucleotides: TGTGCCAGCAGCCCGACTTCCCACGAGCAGTACTTC.

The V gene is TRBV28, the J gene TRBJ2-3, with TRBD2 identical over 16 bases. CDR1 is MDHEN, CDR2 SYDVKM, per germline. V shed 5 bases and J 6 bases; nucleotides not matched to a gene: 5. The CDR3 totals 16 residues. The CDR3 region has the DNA TGTGCCAGCAGTCCGGGACTAGCGGGAGGGCGGGATACGCAGTATTTT. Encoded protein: CASSPGLAGGRDTQYF. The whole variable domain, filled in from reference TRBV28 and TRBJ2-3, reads DVKVTQSSRYLVKRTGEKVFLECVQDMDHENMFWYRQDPGLGLRLIYFSYDVKMKEKGDIPEGYSVSREKKERFSLILESASTNQTSMYLCASSPGLAGGRDTQYFGPGTRLTVL.

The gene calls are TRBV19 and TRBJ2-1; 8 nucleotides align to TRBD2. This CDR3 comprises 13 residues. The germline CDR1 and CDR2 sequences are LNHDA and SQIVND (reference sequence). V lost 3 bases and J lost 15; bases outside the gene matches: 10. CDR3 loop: CASSIGTSYEWFF. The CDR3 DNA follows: TGTGCCAGTAGTATCGGGACTAGTTATGAGTGGTTCTTC.

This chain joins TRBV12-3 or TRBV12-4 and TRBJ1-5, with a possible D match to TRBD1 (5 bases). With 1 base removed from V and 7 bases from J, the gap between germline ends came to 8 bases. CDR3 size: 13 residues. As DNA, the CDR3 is TGTGCCAGCAGTTTAGGTAAGGGGCAGCCCCAGCATTTT. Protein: CASSLGKGQPQHF.